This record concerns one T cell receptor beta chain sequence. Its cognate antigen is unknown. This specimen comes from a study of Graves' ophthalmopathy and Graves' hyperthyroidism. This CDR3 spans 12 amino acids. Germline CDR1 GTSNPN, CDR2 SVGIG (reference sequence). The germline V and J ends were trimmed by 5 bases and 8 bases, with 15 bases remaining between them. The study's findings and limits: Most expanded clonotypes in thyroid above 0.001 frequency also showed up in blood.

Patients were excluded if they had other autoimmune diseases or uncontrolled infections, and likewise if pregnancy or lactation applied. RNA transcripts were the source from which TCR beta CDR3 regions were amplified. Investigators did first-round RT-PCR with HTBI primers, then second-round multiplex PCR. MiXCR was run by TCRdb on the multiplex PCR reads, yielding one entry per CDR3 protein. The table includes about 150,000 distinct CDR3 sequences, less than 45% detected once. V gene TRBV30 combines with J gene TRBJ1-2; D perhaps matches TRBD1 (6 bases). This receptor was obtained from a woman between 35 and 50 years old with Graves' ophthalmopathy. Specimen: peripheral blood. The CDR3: CAWVQGLDGYTF. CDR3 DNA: TGTGCCTGGGTTCAGGGGCTGGACGGCTACACCTTC.